This is a list of T cell receptor beta chains from one sample in a study of OX40 agonist ivuxolimab in advanced cancers. Sequencing was performed with immunoSEQ multiplex PCR; in TCRdb, only in-frame clones are kept and a portion is missing. This sample has 68,000 or so clones, with more than 85% found just once. The material sequenced was CD4+ or CD8+ T cells sorted from blood, taken in a trial of the OX40 agonist ivuxolimab. These receptors originate from an adult with an advanced solid tumor such as melanoma, head and neck, liver or kidney cancer. CDR3s include the opening cysteine and the closing phenylalanine or tryptophan. D genes are given only for firm matches. The size entry is marked missing in some rows and otherwise reads once, few, many or a size class.

j_call d_call v_call clone_size cdr3_nt cdr3_aa
TRBJ1-2 . TRBV21-1 . TGTGCCAGCACGAAACCATTTGGCTACACCTTC CASTKPFGYTF
TRBJ1-3 . TRBV5-1 . TGCGCCAGCAGCTTGGGGACTTTCTCTGGAAACACCATATATTTT CASSLGTFSGNTIYF
TRBJ1-1 . TRBV7-8 . TGTGCCAGCAGCTTATGGGAGGGGAAGAACACTGAAGCTTTCTTT CASSLWEGKNTEAFF
TRBJ2-2 . TRBV7-9 . TGTGCCAGCAGCTCCCCCGCAGGGGTTACCGGGGAGCTGTTTTTT CASSSPAGVTGELFF
TRBJ1-3 . TRBV25-1 . TGTGCCAGCAGTGATCTTGGCTCTGGAAACACCATATATTTT CASSDLGSGNTIYF
TRBJ2-7 . TRBV16 . TGTGCCAGCAGCCTTCAGAGCGAAGGCGAGCAGTACTTC CASSLQSEGEQYF
TRBJ1-5 . TRBV5-8 . TGTGCCAGCAGCTTGGCAGGGTCAGGCAATCAGCCCCAGCATTTT CASSLAGSGNQPQHF
TRBJ1-1 . TRBV11-2 . TGTGCCAGCAGCTTACCGTACGTGGACACTGAAGCTTTCTTT CASSLPYVDTEAFF
TRBJ2-7 TRBD2 TRBV4-1 . TGCGCCCTCAGGTCGTTAGCGGGGGGCTACGAGCAGTACTTC CALRSLAGGYEQYF
TRBJ2-5 . TRBV29-1 . TGCAGCGTTCGGGCAGTGGAGACCCAGTACTTC CSVRAVETQYF
TRBJ2-7 TRBD2 TRBV6-5 . TGTGCCAGCAGTCCCTGGGGTAGCGGGCCTTCCGAGCAGTACTTC CASSPWGSGPSEQYF
TRBJ2-1 TRBD2 TRBV10-1 . TGCGCCAGCAGTGAGGACATGACTAGCCCAATAGAGCAGTTCTTC CASSEDMTSPIEQFF
TRBJ1-1 . TRBV5-1 . TGCGCCGGCAGCTTGCCGGGACAGAACACTGAAGCTTTCTTT CAGSLPGQNTEAFF
TRBJ2-1 TRBD2 TRBV5-6 . TGTGCCAGCAGCAGCAGACTAGCGGGAGAACTTGAGCAGTTCTTC CASSSRLAGELEQFF
TRBJ1-1 . TRBV18 . TGTGCCAGCTCACGTGCCTCTGGTAGGAACACTGAAGCTTTCTTT CASSRASGRNTEAFF
TRBJ2-1 TRBD2 TRBV5-4 . TGTGCCAGCAGCTTGGTCCGGCGGGAGTCGAATGAGCAGTTCTTC CASSLVRRESNEQFF
TRBJ1-1 . TRBV19 . TGTGCCAGTAGCCCCCGGGCGGGACAAGTGAACACTGAAGCTTTCTTT CASSPRAGQVNTEAFF
TRBJ2-3 . TRBV18 once TGTGCCAGCTCACCACAGGGGGTCACAGATACGCAGTATTTT CASSPQGVTDTQYF
TRBJ2-5 TRBD1 TRBV5-4 once TGTGCCAGCAGCTTACTTGACAGGGGCCAGACCCAGTACTTC CASSLLDRGQTQYF
TRBJ1-5 . TRBV20-1 . TGCAGTGTCGGCGGACGGGCTTCCCAGCATTTT CSVGGRASQHF
TRBJ2-3 . TRBV9 . TGTGCCAGCAGCGCCCACTCCTTAGGGCAGATCACAGATACGCAGTATTTT CASSAHSLGQITDTQYF
TRBJ2-7 . TRBV10-3 few TGTGCCATCAGCCCCGACAGCTACTCCTACGAGCAGTACTTC CAISPDSYSYEQYF
TRBJ2-7 . TRBV5-1 . TGCGCCAGCAGCTTGGACGAAGAGCAGTACTTC CASSLDEEQYF
TRBJ1-1 TRBD1 TRBV18 . TGTGCCAGCTCACCGACGACAGGGGAGATCTTGTCTTTCTTT CASSPTTGEILSFF
TRBJ1-4 TRBD1 TRBV29-1 . TGCAGCATTACCCGCGGGACAGGGGTTGAAAAACTGTTTTTT CSITRGTGVEKLFF